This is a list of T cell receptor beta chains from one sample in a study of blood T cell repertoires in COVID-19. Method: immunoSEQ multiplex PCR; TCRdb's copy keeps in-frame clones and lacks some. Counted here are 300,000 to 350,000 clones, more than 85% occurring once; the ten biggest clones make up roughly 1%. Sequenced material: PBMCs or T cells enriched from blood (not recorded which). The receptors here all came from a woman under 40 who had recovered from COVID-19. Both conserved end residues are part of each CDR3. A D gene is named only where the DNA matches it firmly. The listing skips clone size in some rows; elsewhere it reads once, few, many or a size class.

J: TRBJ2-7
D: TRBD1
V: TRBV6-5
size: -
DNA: TGTGCCAGCATTAAGGGCAGGGGGCGAGAGGAGCAGTACTTC
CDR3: CASIKGRGREEQYF

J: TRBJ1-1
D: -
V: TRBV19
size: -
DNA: TGTGCCAGTAGTATAGATGGAGGGCACAACACTGAAGCTTTCTTT
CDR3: CASSIDGGHNTEAFF

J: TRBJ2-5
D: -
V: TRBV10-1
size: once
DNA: TGCGCCAGCAGTGAGTCTGAACTGGAGACCCAGTACTTC
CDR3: CASSESELETQYF

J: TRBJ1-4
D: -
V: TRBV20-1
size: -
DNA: TGCAGTGCTGTTGACAGAGAAAAACTGTTTTTT
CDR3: CSAVDREKLFF

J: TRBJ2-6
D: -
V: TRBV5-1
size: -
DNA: TGCGCCAGCGGGGGGTTTTCTGGGGCCAACGTCCTGACTTTC
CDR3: CASGGFSGANVLTF

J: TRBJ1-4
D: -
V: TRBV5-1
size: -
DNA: TGCGCCAGCAGCCCCGACGATCCCGGGTATGAAAAACTGTTTTTT
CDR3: CASSPDDPGYEKLFF

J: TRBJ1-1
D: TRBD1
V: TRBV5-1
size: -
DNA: TGCGCCAGCAGCAGTACAGGGGCGGGAGGCACTGAAGCTTTCTTT
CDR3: CASSSTGAGGTEAFF

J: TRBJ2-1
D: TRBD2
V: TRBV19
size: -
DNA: TGTGCCAGTACTTGGACTAGTTCTTACAATGAGCAGTTCTTC
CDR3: CASTWTSSYNEQFF

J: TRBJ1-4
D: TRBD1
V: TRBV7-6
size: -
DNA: TGTGCCAGCAGGACAGGGGGAGATGAAAAACTGTTTTTT
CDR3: CASRTGGDEKLFF

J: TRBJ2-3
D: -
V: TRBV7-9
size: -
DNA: TGTGCCAGCAGCTTTGGAGCAGATACGCAGTATTTT
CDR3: CASSFGADTQYF

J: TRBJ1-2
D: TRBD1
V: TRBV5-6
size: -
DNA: TGTGCCAGCAGCGATTACAGGGGGATTAGCTATGGCTACACCTTC
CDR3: CASSDYRGISYGYTF

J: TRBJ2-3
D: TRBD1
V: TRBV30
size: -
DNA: TGTGCCTGGAGTGATCAGGGGGCGACGGATACGCAGTATTTT
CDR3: CAWSDQGATDTQYF

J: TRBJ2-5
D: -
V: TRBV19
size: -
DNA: TGTGCCAGTAGTATTGCAGGGGCGGGAGAGACCCAGTACTTC
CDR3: CASSIAGAGETQYF

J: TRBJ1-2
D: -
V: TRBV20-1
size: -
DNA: TGCAGTGCTGCAGGAAACTATGGCTACACCTTC
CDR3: CSAAGNYGYTF

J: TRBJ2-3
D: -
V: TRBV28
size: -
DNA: TGTGCCAGCTCCCAGGTGGAAACCGGACGAATCAGGGCAGATACGCAGTATTTT
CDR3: CASSQVETGRIRADTQYF

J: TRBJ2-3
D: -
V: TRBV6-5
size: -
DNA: TGTGCCAGCACTTCTCGTGGGACTGGGGATACGCAGTATTTT
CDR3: CASTSRGTGDTQYF

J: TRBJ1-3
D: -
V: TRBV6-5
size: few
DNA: TGTGCCAGCAGACGAGGACGGGGCTCTGGAAACACCATATATTTT
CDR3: CASRRGRGSGNTIYF

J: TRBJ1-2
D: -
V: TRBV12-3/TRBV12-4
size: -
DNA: TGTGCCAGCAGTGGGGGGGGGCCGTATGGCTACACCTTC
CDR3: CASSGGGPYGYTF

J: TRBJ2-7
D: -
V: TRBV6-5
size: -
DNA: TGTGCCAGCAGTTACGGCCCACACTACGAGCAGTACTTC
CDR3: CASSYGPHYEQYF

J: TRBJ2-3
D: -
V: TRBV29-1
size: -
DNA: TGCAGCGTTGATCAGGGCGCAGATACGCAGTATTTT
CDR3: CSVDQGADTQYF

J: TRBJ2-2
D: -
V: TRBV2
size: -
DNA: TGTGCCAGCAGTGAGAGGACAGCGAACACCGGGGAGCTGTTTTTT
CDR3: CASSERTANTGELFF

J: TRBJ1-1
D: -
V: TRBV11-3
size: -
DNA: TGTGCCAGCAGCCCGACAATGAACACTGAAGCTTTCTTT
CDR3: CASSPTMNTEAFF

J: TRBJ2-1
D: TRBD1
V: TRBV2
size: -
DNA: TGTGCCAGCAGTTCCGGACAGGGGGGAGGCAATGAGCAGTTCTTC
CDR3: CASSSGQGGGNEQFF

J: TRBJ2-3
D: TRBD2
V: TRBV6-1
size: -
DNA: TGTGCCAGCAGTGAGGCTAGCGGCGACAGCACAGATACGCAGTATTTT
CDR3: CASSEASGDSTDTQYF

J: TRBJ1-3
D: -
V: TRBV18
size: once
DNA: TGTGCCAGCTCACCCCTGGGGCGGAACTCTGGAAACACCATATATTTT
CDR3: CASSPLGRNSGNTIYF

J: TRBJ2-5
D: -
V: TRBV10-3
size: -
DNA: TGTGCCATCAGTGCGGGGGGCGGCCTCCAAGAGACCCAGTACTTC
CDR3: CAISAGGGLQETQYF

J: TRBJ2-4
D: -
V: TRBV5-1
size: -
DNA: TGCGCCAGCAGCTTGGAAGGGGGAGGGCGGACGCTAGCCAAAAACATTCAGTACTTC
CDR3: CASSLEGGGRTLAKNIQYF

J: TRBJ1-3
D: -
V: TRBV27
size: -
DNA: TGTGCCAGCAGTTTAGCGACTGGAAACACCATATATTTT
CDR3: CASSLATGNTIYF

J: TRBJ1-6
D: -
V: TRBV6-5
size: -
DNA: TGTGCCAGCAGAACGGGGGGCAGGGGTAATTCACCCCTCCACTTT
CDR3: CASRTGGRGNSPLHF

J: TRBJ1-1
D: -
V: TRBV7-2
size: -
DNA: TGTGCCAGCAGCTTAGTCCGGAACACTGAAGCTTTCTTT
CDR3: CASSLVRNTEAFF

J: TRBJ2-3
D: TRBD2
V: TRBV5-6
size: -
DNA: TGTGCCAGCAGCTTGTTAACTAGCGGGAGCACAGATACGCAGTATTTT
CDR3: CASSLLTSGSTDTQYF

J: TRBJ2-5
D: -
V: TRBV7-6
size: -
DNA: TGTGCCAGCAGCCCGCGGGGGCGGCCACAAGAGACCCAGTACTTC
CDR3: CASSPRGRPQETQYF

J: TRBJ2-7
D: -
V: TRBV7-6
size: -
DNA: TGTGCCAGCAGCTTAGAACAGGGTCCCTACGAGCAGTACTTC
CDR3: CASSLEQGPYEQYF

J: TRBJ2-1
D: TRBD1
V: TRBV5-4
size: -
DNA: TGTGCCAGCAGCTTAGAGACAGGGGCCTACAATGAGCAGTTCTTC
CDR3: CASSLETGAYNEQFF

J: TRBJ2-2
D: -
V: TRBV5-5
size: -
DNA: TGTGCCAGCAGTCCCGGGACTGGAACCGGGGAGCTGTTTTTT
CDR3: CASSPGTGTGELFF

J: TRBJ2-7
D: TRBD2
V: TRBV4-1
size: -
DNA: TGCGCCAGCAGCCACCAGGGACTAGCGGGCTCCTACGAGCAGTACTTC
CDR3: CASSHQGLAGSYEQYF

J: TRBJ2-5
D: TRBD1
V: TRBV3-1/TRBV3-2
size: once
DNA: TGTGCCAGCAGCCAGGCCGGGACAGGGAATCGGGAGACCCAGTACTTC
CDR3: CASSQAGTGNRETQYF

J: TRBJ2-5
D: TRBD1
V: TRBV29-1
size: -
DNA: TGCAGCATGAGCCGTACGGCGTGGGGACAGGGGGGCGGCGAGGAGGCCCAGTACTTC
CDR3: CSMSRTAWGQGGGEEAQYF

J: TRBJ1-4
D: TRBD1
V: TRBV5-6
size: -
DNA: TGTGCCAGCAGCGGCGGACAGGGTATGCTCGGAACTAATGAAAAACTGTTTTTT
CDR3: CASSGGQGMLGTNEKLFF

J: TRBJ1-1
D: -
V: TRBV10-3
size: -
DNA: TGTGCCATCAGTGAGTCGGGGAGGGGCGAAACTGAAGCTTTCTTT
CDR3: CAISESGRGETEAFF

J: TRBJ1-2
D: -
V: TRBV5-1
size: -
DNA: TGCGCCAGCAGCTTGGATCCAGGGGACTATGGCTACACCTTC
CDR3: CASSLDPGDYGYTF

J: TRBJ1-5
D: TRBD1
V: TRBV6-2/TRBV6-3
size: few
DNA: TGTGCCAGCAGTTACTCGGACAGGGATAGCAATCAGCCCCAGCATTTT
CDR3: CASSYSDRDSNQPQHF

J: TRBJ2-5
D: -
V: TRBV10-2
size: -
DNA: TGCGCCAGCAGTGAGTCTGGAGTTGTGACCCAGTACTTC
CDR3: CASSESGVVTQYF

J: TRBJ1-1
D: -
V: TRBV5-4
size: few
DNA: TGTGCCAGCATAAACGGGGGGAACACTGAAGCTTTCTTT
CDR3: CASINGGNTEAFF

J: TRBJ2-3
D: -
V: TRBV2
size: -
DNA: TGTGCCAGTGGAGGAAGTGGAACAGATACGCAGTATTTT
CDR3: CASGGSGTDTQYF

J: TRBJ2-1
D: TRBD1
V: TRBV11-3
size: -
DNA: TGTGCCAGCAGCTTCGGGACAGCCGACAATGAGCAGTTCTTC
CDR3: CASSFGTADNEQFF

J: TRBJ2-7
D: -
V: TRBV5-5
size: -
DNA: TGTGCCAGCAGCTGGGGGCATGGGATCTACGAGCAGTACTTC
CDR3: CASSWGHGIYEQYF

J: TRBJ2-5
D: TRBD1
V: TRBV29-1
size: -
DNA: TGCAGCGGGGGGACAGGGGCACCTTTCCGGACCCAGTACTTC
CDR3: CSGGTGAPFRTQYF

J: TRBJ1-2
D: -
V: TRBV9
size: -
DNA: TGTGCCAGCAGCGCCGGTGGGGGCCTCTATGGCTACACCTTC
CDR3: CASSAGGGLYGYTF

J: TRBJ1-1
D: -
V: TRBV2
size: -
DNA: TGTGCCAGCAAACGCCCCCCCCAGGGATACACTGAAGCTTTCTTT
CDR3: CASKRPPQGYTEAFF

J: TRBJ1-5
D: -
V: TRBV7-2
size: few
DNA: TGTGCCAGCAGCGGGGGGAGCAATCAGCCCCAGCATTTT
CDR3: CASSGGSNQPQHF

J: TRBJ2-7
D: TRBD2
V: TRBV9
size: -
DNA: TGTGCCAGCAGCGTCGTGGGAGGGGCCCTAGATGAGCAGTACTTC
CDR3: CASSVVGGALDEQYF

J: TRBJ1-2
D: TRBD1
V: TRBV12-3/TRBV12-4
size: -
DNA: TGTGCCAGCAGGCCTCCCACAGGGGGCGGCTACACCTTC
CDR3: CASRPPTGGGYTF

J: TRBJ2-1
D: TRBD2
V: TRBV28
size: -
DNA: TGTGCCAGCAGTTCTCCCGGGACTAGCAGTCATAATGAGCAGTTCTTC
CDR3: CASSSPGTSSHNEQFF

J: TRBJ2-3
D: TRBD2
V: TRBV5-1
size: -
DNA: TGCGCCAGCAGCTGGACTAGCGGGGGGGCTGGAACAGATACGCAGTATTTT
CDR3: CASSWTSGGAGTDTQYF